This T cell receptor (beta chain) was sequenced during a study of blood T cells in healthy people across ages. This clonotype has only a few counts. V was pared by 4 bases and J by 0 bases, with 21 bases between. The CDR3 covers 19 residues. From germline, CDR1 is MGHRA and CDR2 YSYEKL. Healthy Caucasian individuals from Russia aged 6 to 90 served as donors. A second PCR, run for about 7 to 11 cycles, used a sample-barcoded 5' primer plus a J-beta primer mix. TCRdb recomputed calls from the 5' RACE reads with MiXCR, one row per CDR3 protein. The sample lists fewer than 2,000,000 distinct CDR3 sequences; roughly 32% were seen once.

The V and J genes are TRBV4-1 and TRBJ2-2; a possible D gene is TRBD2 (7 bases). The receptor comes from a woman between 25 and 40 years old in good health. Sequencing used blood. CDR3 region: CASSPQPRGARTNTGELFF. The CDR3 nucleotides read TGCGCCAGCAGCCCGCAACCACGGGGGGCCCGAACGAACACCGGGGAGCTGTTTTTT.